The sequence of this TCR beta chain was determined in a study of blood T cell repertoires in COVID-19 (dated by TCRdb to between 2020 and 2021). In the study overall: Samples from collaborators originated in the United States, Italy and Spain and spanned both the acute and convalescent phases of COVID-19. Where available, HLA class I and class II types were taken from metadata supplied by the sample provider and were not determined by assay-based typing. The prospective study material was composed of cDNA or gDNA derived from T cells, B-cell-depleted T cells, or PBMCs. Deeply sampled blood TCRbeta repertoires from subjects exposed to, actively infected with, or recovered from COVID-19 were included in the dataset. Samples came from the ongoing ImmuneRACE study (first 160 participants) plus 1,254 subjects from 6 global collaborators. Nearly every sample came with metadata listing a de-identified subject ID, COVID-19 status, age in years and sex. The repertoires were made available in a free public database intended to serve as a resource for research on the immune response to SARS-CoV-2. Results and caveats for the whole study, not just this receptor: The amount of clinical and demographic metadata varied by source and participant and was provided uncurated.

Taken from cysteine to phenylalanine, the CDR3 has 15 residues. The read is trimmed to its CDR3 DNA, 45 bases read in frame from base 1. V is cut back by 4 bases and J by 7 bases, with 9 bases in the junction unmatched. Via the germline V gene, CDR1 is SGHAT and CDR2 FQNNGV. In the prospective study, participants were roughly 18 to 90 years old, resided in 20 to 30 geographic areas of the United States, and were enrolled through a virtual design. Cohort assignment in the prospective study relied on participant-reported clinical history from a screening survey and a study questionnaire. ImmuneRACE Cohort 3 recovered participants were defined by two consecutive negative NP/OP PCR tests, healthcare professional clearance, or symptom resolution. Each participant in the prospective study had whole blood, serum and a nasopharyngeal or oropharyngeal swab collected by mobile phlebotomists. Over a roughly two-month period, participants in the prospective study had the option of providing additional blood draws and questionnaires. Before DNA extraction, prospective study blood samples were shipped either frozen or at room temperature.

In its sample, this clone was seen many times. The clone's antigen remains unknown. Qualities for individual bases were not recorded, and no much larger clone is one base off. TCRbeta CDR3 regions were amplified from genomic DNA by means of the immunoSEQ Assay, a bias-controlled multiplex PCR. The study's own analysis went as follows. Nucleated cell counts per sample were estimated from amplification of reference gene primers within the assay. Sequence reads were collapsed and filtered to measure the absolute abundance of every unique TCRbeta CDR3 rearrangement. For each sample, productive Simpson clonality was calculated as the square root of Simpson's diversity index across productive rearrangements. TCRdb carries this immuneACCESS record with in-frame sequences only. Its versions omit some clonotypes, under half of them owing to an unresolved V gene in the studies checked, with the rest unexplained. V and J calls and clone size follow that table, whereas D and trimming were derived from the DNA. The sample includes approximately 210,000 clones, with roughly 87% observed a single time. 2% to 2.5% of the sample is taken by the ten largest.

The receptor chain draws on TRBV11-2 and TRBJ2-7, with 11 middle bases fitting TRBD2. The sample comprised PBMCs or T cells enriched from blood (not recorded which). This TCR derives from a woman aged 25 to 39 who had recovered from COVID-19. The CDR3 region has the sequence CASSSGLADFWEQYF. The DNA sequence is given as TGTGCCAGCAGCTCGGGACTAGCGGACTTCTGGGAGCAGTACTTC.